Listed below are T cell receptor beta chains from one sample, sequenced in a study of blood T cell repertoires in COVID-19. The data were produced by immunoSEQ multiplex PCR, yet TCRdb's version contains in-frame clones alone and is incomplete. The table shows roughly 86,000 clones, with roughly 89% occurring only once. Material for sequencing was peripheral blood. The receptors originated from a woman aged 45-60 years in a cohort sampled during active COVID-19. The CDR3 runs from the conserved cysteine through the conserved F or W. Each record gives: V gene, D gene, clone size, J gene, CDR3 DNA, CDR3 protein. D genes are given only for firm matches. A row's size may be missing; if present it is once, few, many or a size class.

V gene: TRBV4-1; D gene: .; clone size: .; J gene: TRBJ2-2; CDR3 DNA: TGCGCCAGCAGCCATCAACCGGGACAGAACACCGGGGAGCTGTTTTTT; CDR3 protein: CASSHQPGQNTGELFF
V gene: TRBV19; D gene: .; clone size: .; J gene: TRBJ1-2; CDR3 DNA: TGTGCCAGTAGTGCCTTATATGTTGGGCCTTTCTTGCATGGCTACACCTTC; CDR3 protein: CASSALYVGPFLHGYTF
V gene: TRBV20-1; D gene: .; clone size: .; J gene: TRBJ1-2; CDR3 DNA: TGCAGTGCTAGGGCAGGAACTGGCTACACCTTC; CDR3 protein: CSARAGTGYTF
V gene: TRBV2; D gene: .; clone size: .; J gene: TRBJ1-3; CDR3 DNA: TGTGCCGCCACAGTCTCTGGAAACACCATATATTTT; CDR3 protein: CAATVSGNTIYF
V gene: TRBV7-9; D gene: TRBD2; clone size: once; J gene: TRBJ2-3; CDR3 DNA: TGTGCCAGCAGCGTCGGACGGGGGGCAGATACGCAGTATTTT; CDR3 protein: CASSVGRGADTQYF
V gene: TRBV30; D gene: .; clone size: .; J gene: TRBJ1-1; CDR3 DNA: TGTGCCTGGAGTGTAGCAGGAGGCACTGAAGCTTTCTTT; CDR3 protein: CAWSVAGGTEAFF
V gene: TRBV10-3; D gene: TRBD1; clone size: once; J gene: TRBJ1-1; CDR3 DNA: TGTGCCATCAGTGAGTCTGGACAGGGCGTCACTGAAGCTTTCTTT; CDR3 protein: CAISESGQGVTEAFF
V gene: TRBV5-1; D gene: .; clone size: .; J gene: TRBJ2-2; CDR3 DNA: TGCGCCAGCAGCCCTGGGGGGGGACACACTACCACCGGGGAGCTGTTTTTT; CDR3 protein: CASSPGGGHTTTGELFF
V gene: TRBV5-1; D gene: TRBD1; clone size: few; J gene: TRBJ2-7; CDR3 DNA: TGCGCCAGCAGCCCTAGATGGACAGGAGACTCCTACGAGCAGTACTTC; CDR3 protein: CASSPRWTGDSYEQYF
V gene: TRBV5-1; D gene: .; clone size: once; J gene: TRBJ2-7; CDR3 DNA: TGCGCCAGCAGTGTCCCGGGCAGTCCGGCGGGCGAGCAGTACTTC; CDR3 protein: CASSVPGSPAGEQYF
V gene: TRBV6-5; D gene: .; clone size: .; J gene: TRBJ1-1; CDR3 DNA: TGTGCCAGCAGCCCGTGGAGGGCCACTGAAGCTTTCTTT; CDR3 protein: CASSPWRATEAFF
V gene: TRBV15; D gene: .; clone size: .; J gene: TRBJ1-4; CDR3 DNA: TGTGCCACCAGCGATACGGGGGGCGCGGATAATGAAAAACTGTTTTTT; CDR3 protein: CATSDTGGADNEKLFF
V gene: TRBV19; D gene: .; clone size: .; J gene: TRBJ1-1; CDR3 DNA: TGTGCCAGTAGTATGCCCAGGGCGCACACTGAAGCTTTCTTT; CDR3 protein: CASSMPRAHTEAFF
V gene: TRBV7-9; D gene: .; clone size: .; J gene: TRBJ2-7; CDR3 DNA: TGTGCCAGCAGCCCCCGAGGTCGAGGCTCCTACGAGCAGTACTTC; CDR3 protein: CASSPRGRGSYEQYF
V gene: TRBV20-1; D gene: .; clone size: .; J gene: TRBJ1-4; CDR3 DNA: TGCAGTGCTATCAGGGATGAAAAACTGTTTTTT; CDR3 protein: CSAIRDEKLFF
V gene: TRBV5-4; D gene: .; clone size: .; J gene: TRBJ2-7; CDR3 DNA: TGTGCCAGCAGCTTGCGGGGTGGCAGATCCTACGAGCAGTACTTC; CDR3 protein: CASSLRGGRSYEQYF
V gene: TRBV5-1; D gene: TRBD1; clone size: .; J gene: TRBJ2-7; CDR3 DNA: TGCGCCAGCAGCCCGACAGGGGGGTTCTACGAGCAGTACTTC; CDR3 protein: CASSPTGGFYEQYF
V gene: TRBV28; D gene: TRBD1; clone size: .; J gene: TRBJ1-2; CDR3 DNA: TGTGCCAGCAGTGACGGGACAGTAGGCTACACCTTC; CDR3 protein: CASSDGTVGYTF
V gene: TRBV11-2; D gene: TRBD2; clone size: .; J gene: TRBJ2-1; CDR3 DNA: TGTGCCAGCAGCTTACTAGTAGCGGGAGGAGGCCATGAGCAGTTCTTC; CDR3 protein: CASSLLVAGGGHEQFF
V gene: TRBV28; D gene: .; clone size: .; J gene: TRBJ1-2; CDR3 DNA: TGTGCCAGCAGTCCCGCCGCCACTGATTACTATGGCTACACCTTC; CDR3 protein: CASSPAATDYYGYTF
V gene: TRBV6-5; D gene: TRBD1; clone size: .; J gene: TRBJ1-1; CDR3 DNA: TGTGCCAGCAGTTACCGTACAGGGGAGACTGAAGCTTTCTTT; CDR3 protein: CASSYRTGETEAFF
V gene: TRBV6-5; D gene: .; clone size: .; J gene: TRBJ2-2; CDR3 DNA: TGTGCCAGCAGTTACACGTCGTCGGGGACCGGGGAGCTGTTTTTT; CDR3 protein: CASSYTSSGTGELFF
V gene: TRBV5-1; D gene: .; clone size: .; J gene: TRBJ2-1; CDR3 DNA: TGCGCCAGCGGTTCGGACACACGGACTGAGCAGTTCTTC; CDR3 protein: CASGSDTRTEQFF
V gene: TRBV9; D gene: .; clone size: .; J gene: TRBJ2-2; CDR3 DNA: TGTGCCAGCAGCTCCGGGACTCCTCCTCTGGGGGAGCTGTTTTTT; CDR3 protein: CASSSGTPPLGELFF
V gene: TRBV7-2; D gene: .; clone size: .; J gene: TRBJ2-7; CDR3 DNA: TGTGCCAGCAGCCTCTCGCGAGGGTCGTCCTACGAGCAGTACTTC; CDR3 protein: CASSLSRGSSYEQYF
V gene: TRBV11-2; D gene: .; clone size: .; J gene: TRBJ1-2; CDR3 DNA: TGTGCCAGCAGCTCTTCCGGGAGTTATGGCTACACCTTC; CDR3 protein: CASSSSGSYGYTF
V gene: TRBV7-6; D gene: .; clone size: .; J gene: TRBJ1-1; CDR3 DNA: TGTGCCAGCAGCTTGATCTCGACAGGGAACACTGAAGCTTTCTTT; CDR3 protein: CASSLISTGNTEAFF
V gene: TRBV3-1/TRBV3-2; D gene: .; clone size: once; J gene: TRBJ2-2; CDR3 DNA: TGTGCCAGCAGCCATCGTCTAGTGTCCGGGGAGCTGTTTTTT; CDR3 protein: CASSHRLVSGELFF
V gene: TRBV18; D gene: TRBD1; clone size: once; J gene: TRBJ2-4; CDR3 DNA: TGTGCCAGCTCACCCGGACAGGGAGACATTCAGTACTTC; CDR3 protein: CASSPGQGDIQYF
V gene: TRBV6-6; D gene: TRBD1; clone size: .; J gene: TRBJ1-5; CDR3 DNA: TGTGCCAGCAGTCAGGGACAGGGTAGCAATCAGCCCCAGCATTTT; CDR3 protein: CASSQGQGSNQPQHF
V gene: TRBV10-3; D gene: TRBD1; clone size: .; J gene: TRBJ1-4; CDR3 DNA: TGTGCCATCAGAGGGACAGGGGAGGAGGAAAAACTGTTTTTT; CDR3 protein: CAIRGTGEEEKLFF
V gene: TRBV7-9; D gene: TRBD2; clone size: .; J gene: TRBJ2-2; CDR3 DNA: TGTGCCAGCAGCTCGCGGGAGATCACCGGGGAGCTGTTTTTT; CDR3 protein: CASSSREITGELFF
V gene: TRBV9; D gene: TRBD1; clone size: once; J gene: TRBJ1-2; CDR3 DNA: TGTGCCAGCAGCGCCTACAGGGGCCATAACTATGGCTACACCTTC; CDR3 protein: CASSAYRGHNYGYTF
V gene: TRBV30; D gene: TRBD1; clone size: .; J gene: TRBJ1-5; CDR3 DNA: TGTGCCTGGAGTTCCCGGACAGGCAGAAATCAGCCCCAGCATTTT; CDR3 protein: CAWSSRTGRNQPQHF
V gene: TRBV27; D gene: .; clone size: .; J gene: TRBJ1-5; CDR3 DNA: TGTGCCAGCAGTTTCAATAGGGGCGGTCAGCCCCAGCATTTT; CDR3 protein: CASSFNRGGQPQHF
V gene: TRBV4-1; D gene: .; clone size: .; J gene: TRBJ1-1; CDR3 DNA: TGCGCCAGCAGCCCCACCGAGGGAGTCAACACTGAAGCTTTCTTT; CDR3 protein: CASSPTEGVNTEAFF
V gene: TRBV5-4; D gene: TRBD1; clone size: .; J gene: TRBJ1-1; CDR3 DNA: TGTGCCAGCAGCTCAGACAGGGTGAACACTGAAGCTTTCTTT; CDR3 protein: CASSSDRVNTEAFF
V gene: TRBV28; D gene: .; clone size: .; J gene: TRBJ1-1; CDR3 DNA: TGTGCCACCGTGGGGCCGGTAAGAAACACTGAAGCTTTCTTT; CDR3 protein: CATVGPVRNTEAFF
V gene: TRBV5-4; D gene: .; clone size: once; J gene: TRBJ1-2; CDR3 DNA: TGTGCCAGCAGCTTAAACAGGGGCTACACCTTC; CDR3 protein: CASSLNRGYTF
V gene: TRBV28; D gene: TRBD1; clone size: .; J gene: TRBJ1-6; CDR3 DNA: TGTGCCAGCAGTTTATGGGGACAGGGGGCAGCTTCACCCCTCCACTTT; CDR3 protein: CASSLWGQGAASPLHF
V gene: TRBV5-1; D gene: .; clone size: once; J gene: TRBJ1-1; CDR3 DNA: TGCGCCAGCAGCTTGGAAAATAAAGCTTTCTTT; CDR3 protein: CASSLENKAFF
V gene: TRBV5-4; D gene: TRBD1; clone size: .; J gene: TRBJ2-7; CDR3 DNA: TGTGCCAGCAGCTCCCCGGACAGGGGAGGCGAGCAGTACTTC; CDR3 protein: CASSSPDRGGEQYF
V gene: TRBV3-1/TRBV3-2; D gene: .; clone size: .; J gene: TRBJ1-3; CDR3 DNA: TGTGCCAGCAGCCAAGATGCTTCGGTCTCTGGAAACACCATATATTTT; CDR3 protein: CASSQDASVSGNTIYF
V gene: TRBV3-1/TRBV3-2; D gene: .; clone size: few; J gene: TRBJ2-3; CDR3 DNA: TGTGCCAGCAGCCAAGGGGCCGGGGGGCCGACAGATACGCAGTATTTT; CDR3 protein: CASSQGAGGPTDTQYF
V gene: TRBV28; D gene: .; clone size: .; J gene: TRBJ1-5; CDR3 DNA: TGTGCCAGCAGGCCACGGGGATATAGCAATCAGCCCCAGCATTTT; CDR3 protein: CASRPRGYSNQPQHF
V gene: TRBV28; D gene: .; clone size: .; J gene: TRBJ2-7; CDR3 DNA: TGTGCCAGCAAGGCAGCGACGTCCTACGAGCAGTACTTC; CDR3 protein: CASKAATSYEQYF
V gene: TRBV4-1; D gene: TRBD2; clone size: .; J gene: TRBJ2-2; CDR3 DNA: TGCGCCAGCAGCCAGGGGTATACGGGAGGGCCCTACACCGGGGAGCTGTTTTTT; CDR3 protein: CASSQGYTGGPYTGELFF
V gene: TRBV29-1; D gene: .; clone size: .; J gene: TRBJ1-1; CDR3 DNA: TGCAGCGTTGCTAAGTACCCTTTGAACACTGAAGCTTTCTTT; CDR3 protein: CSVAKYPLNTEAFF
V gene: TRBV4-1; D gene: TRBD2; clone size: .; J gene: TRBJ2-7; CDR3 DNA: TGCGCCAGCAGCCAACCGGGGGGAAGGTACGAGCAGTACTTC; CDR3 protein: CASSQPGGRYEQYF
V gene: TRBV4-2; D gene: .; clone size: once; J gene: TRBJ2-7; CDR3 DNA: TGTGCCAGCAGCCACTACGGCGGGGATGGCTCCTACGAGCAGTACTTC; CDR3 protein: CASSHYGGDGSYEQYF
V gene: TRBV7-9; D gene: .; clone size: once; J gene: TRBJ1-3; CDR3 DNA: TGTGCCAGCAGCTTAGCTAGCGCCTCTGGAAACACCATATATTTT; CDR3 protein: CASSLASASGNTIYF
V gene: TRBV28; D gene: .; clone size: .; J gene: TRBJ2-1; CDR3 DNA: TGTGCCAGCAACCCGTCATGGGGGCTAGTGGGCAATGAGCAGTTCTTC; CDR3 protein: CASNPSWGLVGNEQFF
V gene: TRBV28; D gene: TRBD1; clone size: .; J gene: TRBJ2-7; CDR3 DNA: TGTGCCAGCAGCTCGGGACAGTTGCCCGAGCAGTACTTC; CDR3 protein: CASSSGQLPEQYF
V gene: TRBV7-2; D gene: TRBD2; clone size: .; J gene: TRBJ2-5; CDR3 DNA: TGTGCCAGCAGCCTGCGGACTAGCGGGGGAGCGCTAGGGGAGACCCAGTACTTC; CDR3 protein: CASSLRTSGGALGETQYF
V gene: TRBV6-1; D gene: TRBD1; clone size: .; J gene: TRBJ2-5; CDR3 DNA: TGTGCCAGCAGTGCCGCGACAGGGGTAGATAGGGAGACCCAGTACTTC; CDR3 protein: CASSAATGVDRETQYF